This TCR beta chain was recorded in a study of T cell responses to AZD1222 COVID-19 vaccine (dated by TCRdb to about 2021). Notes on the research overall: AZD1222 recipients whose second dose came at about 4 weeks and those whose second dose came at about 12 weeks were combined into one group, since spike-specific TCR depth and breadth did not differ between the two schedules. TCR sequencing was performed for approximately 240 trial participants, of whom around 210 were given two doses of AZD1222 and approximately 25 were given two doses of MenACWY control vaccine. Trial participants were enrolled by age into subgroups of 18-55, 56-69 and 70-plus years, and around 150, 29 and 61 TCR-sequenced participants, respectively, were included in these subgroups.

General study outcomes and caveats: Because no day 14 peak-response samples were available, repertoires were characterized only after the peak T cell response. Nearly half of unique spike-specific TCRs reportedly recognized epitopes outside regions mutated in the B.1.351 and B.1.1.7 variants. After two AZD1222 doses, both the breadth and the depth of spike-specific TCRs were significantly higher than at day 0 and than in MenACWY recipients. Only five or six AZD1222 recipients were SARS-CoV-2 seropositive at baseline, limiting conclusions about previously exposed vaccinees. In the small 56-69-year group, the increase in depth fell short of significance, most likely because of low power. The vaccine-associated CD4 TCRs covered the entire spike protein, and the dominant responses fell in regions 160-218 and 743-854. Participants were mostly white British, with more females than males. The authors suggested clonal diversity may have been underestimated.

The CDR3 regions of human TCRbeta chains were analyzed by immunosequencing. In the original analysis: TCRs in the repertoires were matched against a reference library of SARS-CoV-2-specific TCRs that had been generated with the MIRA antigen-specificity platform. Breadth meant the fraction of unique TCRs that were SARS-CoV-2-associated, whereas depth meant the fraction of total T cells that were SARS-CoV-2-associated. Using the MIRA data, each spike-specific TCR was mapped to the spike region that the TCR reacts to and placed in a CD4 or CD8 class. Log10-transformed breadth and depth values were compared by one-way ANOVA with Sidak's multiple comparisons tests. Sourced from immuneACCESS, this table was stored by TCRdb with only in-frame sequences that have V and J called. A share of the clones is absent; for the studies checked, an unresolved V gene accounts for under half, and the remainder has no known explanation. V, J and clone size were drawn from that table, and D and trimming were deduced from the DNA. The sample has approximately 190,000 clones on record, roughly 93% of them singletons. The ten largest clones represent over 0.85% of the sample.

The sample's time point label, decoded: baseline before first vaccination. Vaccinee samples came from UK trials COV001 and COV002, including a single-blind randomized controlled phase 2/3 trial of AZD1222 (ChAdOx1 nCoV-19) in healthy adults. For TCRbeta chain sequencing, PBMC samples from trial participants were taken at day 0 and at day 28 after the second dose. With regard to this clone: Its binding antigen is unknown. Base qualities are not at hand, and no much larger clone is one base apart.

The CDR3 numbers 13 residues from cysteine through phenylalanine. CDR3 DNA only is kept here, 39 bases in frame from base 1. CDR1 and CDR2 are drawn from the germline V gene: SGHDT, YYEEEE. V trim: 4 bases; J trim: 17 bases; unmatched bases: 11. This clonotype was sampled from an adult in good health. The receptor chain draws on TRBV5-6 and TRBJ2-6; 8 bases in the junction line up with TRBD1. This sample comprised peripheral blood, obtained on day 0 of AZD1222 vaccination. The nucleotides are TGTGCCAGCAGCCAGGGTCGGCAGGGGGCCTTGACTTTC. Its protein is CASSQGRQGALTF.